This is a list of T cell receptor beta chains from one sample in a study of cytomegalovirus exposure and HLA in healthy donors. Measured with immunoSEQ multiplex PCR; TCRdb has only the in-frame clones, and not every one. The sample lists just over 95,000 clones, around 73% occurring once. The specimen sequenced was PBMCs. These TCRs come from a woman in her thirties or forties in good health and CMV-seropositive. Each CDR3 is given with its conserved first and last residue. The order of the fields is J gene, clone size, D gene, CDR3 length, V gene, CDR3 DNA, CDR3 protein. D genes are given only for firm matches. Size values are once, few and many counts, or a class for expanded clones, and some rows have none.

>TRBJ1-4|few|TRBD1|17|TRBV5-1
TGCGCCAGCAGCGCCCGGGGACAGGGGTCCTCGAGTGAAAAACTGTTTTTT
CASSARGQGSSSEKLFF
>TRBJ2-7|NA|TRBD2|17|TRBV4-1
TGCGCCAGCAGCCAAGGCCCTTCTAGCGGGAGGAATTACGAGCAGTACTTC
CASSQGPSSGRNYEQYF
>TRBJ2-3|NA|NA|14|TRBV2
TGTGCCAGCAGGCGGAGCTTGGGCACAGATACGCAGTATTTT
CASRRSLGTDTQYF
>TRBJ2-1|NA|TRBD2|16|TRBV9
TGTGCCAGCAGCGTAGACGGGAGGCGCTCCTACAATGAGCAGTTCTTC
CASSVDGRRSYNEQFF
>TRBJ1-2|NA|TRBD1|13|TRBV2
TGTGCCAGCAGTGTCAGACAGGGGGACGGCTACACCTTC
CASSVRQGDGYTF
>TRBJ2-1|NA|TRBD2|18|TRBV27
TGTGCCAGCAGTCCTATCCCATCCGGGACTAGCGGGGACAATGAGCAGTTCTTC
CASSPIPSGTSGDNEQFF
>TRBJ2-5|NA|NA|16|TRBV5-4
TGTGCCAGCAGCCCGGGGGGCGGCATCCCCCAAGAGACCCAGTACTTC
CASSPGGGIPQETQYF
>TRBJ1-5|NA|NA|15|TRBV18
TGTGCCAGCTCACCGGTTGGTACCGGGAATCAGCCCCAGCATTTT
CASSPVGTGNQPQHF
>TRBJ2-1|NA|TRBD1|14|TRBV7-3
TGTGCCAGCAGCAAGGGACAGGGGAACAATGAGCAGTTCTTC
CASSKGQGNNEQFF
>TRBJ2-3|NA|NA|15|TRBV4-2
TGTGCCAGCAGCCAAACGGGCGGGAACACAGATACGCAGTATTTT
CASSQTGGNTDTQYF
>TRBJ2-5|NA|NA|16|TRBV5-8
TGTGCCAGCAGCAGAGGGGGGACAGCGTACCAAGAGACCCAGTACTTC
CASSRGGTAYQETQYF
>TRBJ2-5|NA|TRBD1|14|TRBV5-1
TGCGCCAGCCGACTTGTGGGACAGGAAGAGACCCAGTACTTC
CASRLVGQEETQYF
>TRBJ1-2|NA|TRBD1|14|TRBV7-9
TGTGCCAGCCACCCTGCAGGGGGCCCCTATGGCTACACCTTC
CASHPAGGPYGYTF
>TRBJ1-1|NA|TRBD1|15|TRBV4-1
TGCGCCAGCAGCCAAGATAAGGCAGGGGGCACTGAAGCTTTCTTT
CASSQDKAGGTEAFF
>TRBJ1-1|NA|NA|12|TRBV9
TGTGCCAGCAGCGGGCAGACAGGTGGAGCTTTCTTT
CASSGQTGGAFF
>TRBJ1-1|once|TRBD1|13|TRBV6-5
TGTGCCAGCAGCCGGACAGGTCGGACTGAAGCTTTCTTT
CASSRTGRTEAFF
>TRBJ2-3|once|TRBD2|13|TRBV6-5
TGTGCCAGCAAAGCGGGAGGTACAGATACGCAGTATTTT
CASKAGGTDTQYF
>TRBJ1-1|NA|NA|16|TRBV5-6
TGTGCCAGCAGCTTGTATGACAGGCAGGACTACACTGAAGCTTTCTTT
CASSLYDRQDYTEAFF
>TRBJ2-1|few|NA|15|TRBV5-1
TGCGCCAGCAGCTTGGGGAGTACTTCCTACAATGAGCAGTTCTTC
CASSLGSTSYNEQFF
>TRBJ1-5|once|TRBD1|15|TRBV6-4
TGTGCCAGCAGCCCCGGGACAGGGGGCAATCAGCCCCAGCATTTT
CASSPGTGGNQPQHF
>TRBJ1-1|NA|NA|16|TRBV18
TGTGCCAGCTCACCAACCCAAAGCACCATGAACACTGAAGCTTTCTTT
CASSPTQSTMNTEAFF
>TRBJ2-7|NA|TRBD1|18|TRBV11-2
TGTGCCAGCAGCTCATTAAAGCGACAGGGGTTAACGGTGTACGAGCAGTACTTC
CASSSLKRQGLTVYEQYF
>TRBJ2-1|NA|TRBD2|16|TRBV5-1
TGCGCCAGCAGCGCAGGACTAGCGGTCTCCTACAATGAGCAGTTCTTC
CASSAGLAVSYNEQFF
>TRBJ2-3|NA|NA|15|TRBV7-9
TGTGCCAGCAGCTTTCACAGCGGTAGCACAGATACGCAGTATTTT
CASSFHSGSTDTQYF
>TRBJ2-1|few|TRBD2|15|TRBV6-4
TGTGCCAGCAGCCTCACTAGCGGGAGAGGCAATGAGCAGTTCTTC
CASSLTSGRGNEQFF
>TRBJ1-6|NA|NA|18|TRBV6-1
TGTGCCAGCAGTGAAAGGGGGACAAGCGGCGGCGGGAATTCACCCCTCCACTTT
CASSERGTSGGGNSPLHF
>TRBJ1-4|NA|NA|16|TRBV28
TGTGCCAGCAGTTTACGTACAGCGGGAACTAATGAAAAACTGTTTTTT
CASSLRTAGTNEKLFF
>TRBJ1-5|NA|TRBD1|15|TRBV19
TGTGCCAGTAGTATATTGGGACAGGACAATCAGCCCCAGCATTTT
CASSILGQDNQPQHF
>TRBJ2-7|NA|TRBD2|15|TRBV6-5
TGTGCCAGCAGTGGCAGGGCAGCGGGAGTCTCTGAGCAGTACTTC
CASSGRAAGVSEQYF
>TRBJ2-3|NA|TRBD2|16|TRBV4-1
TGCGCCAGCAGCCGCCGGGGGGGAGAGGAAACAGATACGCAGTATTTT
CASSRRGGEETDTQYF
>TRBJ1-2|once|NA|11|TRBV11-2
TGTGCCAGCAGCAGGGGTTACGGCTACACCTTC
CASSRGYGYTF
>TRBJ2-1|NA|TRBD2|15|TRBV5-1
TGCGCCAGCAGCTTGGGACTAGCACCCTACAATGAGCAGTTCTTC
CASSLGLAPYNEQFF
>TRBJ1-1|NA|NA|15|TRBV5-1
TGCGCCAGCAGCTGGGGGGAGGGGAGTTACACTGAAGCTTTCTTT
CASSWGEGSYTEAFF
>TRBJ2-1|NA|NA|14|TRBV4-2
TGTGCCAGCAGCCAAATGGACAGTTACAATGAGCAGTTCTTC
CASSQMDSYNEQFF
>TRBJ1-2|NA|TRBD1|14|TRBV19
TGTGCCAGTACCACCAGGGGGCACGAAAATGGCTACACCTTC
CASTTRGHENGYTF
>TRBJ2-7|NA|TRBD2|12|TRBV7-8
TGTGCCAGCAGCCCCGGGGGGTACGAGCAGTACTTC
CASSPGGYEQYF
>TRBJ2-2|few|NA|17|TRBV19
TGTGCCAGTAGTTTCCGACGGAACCTAGCCTTCACCGGGGAGCTGTTTTTT
CASSFRRNLAFTGELFF
>TRBJ2-7|NA|TRBD2|16|TRBV28
TGTGCCAGCATAGGAGGCAGCGGGAGGAGCTCCTACGAGCAGTACTTC
CASIGGSGRSSYEQYF